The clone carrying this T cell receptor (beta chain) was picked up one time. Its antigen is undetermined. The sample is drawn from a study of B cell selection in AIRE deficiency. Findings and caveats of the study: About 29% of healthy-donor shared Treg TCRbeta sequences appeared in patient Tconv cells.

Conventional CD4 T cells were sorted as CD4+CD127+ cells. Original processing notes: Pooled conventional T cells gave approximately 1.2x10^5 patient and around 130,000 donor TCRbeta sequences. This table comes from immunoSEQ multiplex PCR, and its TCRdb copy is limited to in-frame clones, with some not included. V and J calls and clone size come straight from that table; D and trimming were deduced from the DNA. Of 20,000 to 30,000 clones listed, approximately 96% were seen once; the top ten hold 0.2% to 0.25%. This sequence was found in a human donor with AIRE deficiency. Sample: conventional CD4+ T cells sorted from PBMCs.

The CDR3 protein is CASSLVRDGNEKLFF. The DNA of the CDR3 is TGTGCCAGCAGCTTGGTCAGGGACGGGAATGAAAAACTGTTTTTT. The chain links TRBV5-5 to TRBJ1-4; D is possibly TRBD1 (5 bases). V was pared by 0 bases and J by 5 bases, with 11 bases between. This CDR3 contains 15 residues. The germline V gene has CDR1 SGHKS and CDR2 YYEKEE (reference sequence).